Each of the 6 T cell receptor beta chains below was sequenced from the same sample in a study of T cells in Graves' hyperthyroidism and ophthalmopathy. Researchers took RNA transcripts and amplified the TCR beta CDR3 regions from them. The TCR CDR3 was amplified in a first-round RT-PCR using the HTBI primer set. One entry per CDR3 protein, called by TCRdb with MiXCR from the multiplex PCR reads. Of about 420,000 distinct CDR3 sequences listed, roughly 15% are singletons. The sample consisted of blood. All receptors derive from a woman aged 18-35 years with Graves' hyperthyroidism.

This clonotype was observed at least ten times. The chain has TRBV5-1 and TRBJ2-5; 10 nucleotides line up with TRBD2. CDR1 and CDR2 from the germline V gene are SGHRS and YFSETQ. The J segment lost 3 bases and the V segment lost 6 bases, leaving 11 bases of the junction unmatched. The CDR3 loop spans 16 amino acids. The CDR3 sequence is CASTLGSSGREETQYF. The CDR3 DNA is TGCGCCAGCACCCTGGGGTCTAGCGGGAGAGAAGAGACCCAGTACTTC.

In its sample, this clonotype was seen a few times. A read error may produce the germline difference seen at one junction end. The chain employs TRBV7-2 and TRBJ2-7, with 11 bases identical to TRBD2. Germline V gene lookup returns CDR1 SGHTA and CDR2 FQGNSA. The CDR3 length is 17 residues. CDR3 loop: CASSLGPTSGSLGEQHF. In nucleotides, the CDR3 is TGTGCCAGCAGCTTAGGTCCCACTAGCGGGAGTTTGGGGGAGCAGCACTTC.

The gene calls are TRBV6-1 and TRBJ2-7, with no clear D. Germline CDR1 is MNHNS and CDR2 is SASEGT. The CDR3 spans 14 residues. Trimming pared 2 bases from V and 2 bases from J, leaving 10 bases between. CDR3 protein: CASSESYRTYEQYF. DNA of the CDR3: TGTGCCAGCAGTGAATCTTACCGTACCTACGAGCAGTACTTC.

The table lists this clonotype with many counts. The rearrangement uses TRBV20-1 and TRBJ2-1, with D possibly matching TRBD1 (6 bases). V dropped 0 bases and J dropped 2 bases, with 11 bases sitting between them. CDR3 length: 15 amino acids. CDR1 and CDR2 (germline): DFQATT, SNEGSKA (reference sequence). CDR3 amino acids: CSARETGNTYNEQFF. CDR3 sequence (DNA): TGCAGTGCTAGAGAGACAGGTAATACCTACAATGAGCAGTTCTTC.

Points on this clonotype: This may stem from a read error, because a much larger clone lies one nucleotide away. A read error is likely, as this CDR3 ends without the conserved phenylalanine or tryptophan. This sequence joins TRBV20-1 and TRBJ2-1, with 9 bases identical to TRBD2. The CDR3 has 15 residues. Germline trimming cut 3 bases from V and 5 bases from J; bases unmatched to any gene: 8. From germline, CDR1 is DFQATT and CDR2 SNEGSKA (reference sequence). The CDR3 sequence is CSASFAGGPDNEQFL. The CDR3 coding sequence is TGCAGTGCTAGTTTTGCGGGAGGGCCTGACAATGAGCAGTTCCTC.

V usage is TRBV29-1 and J usage is TRBJ2-3, with 7 bases lining up with TRBD2. The CDR3 extends over 13 amino acids. The V gene's germline CDR1 is SQVTM and CDR2 ANQGSEA. Unmatched junction bases numbered 5, after V lost 3 bases and J lost 5 bases. CDR3 residues: CSVERERRDTQYF. The CDR3 DNA is TGCAGCGTTGAGCGGGAGAGGAGAGATACGCAGTATTTT.